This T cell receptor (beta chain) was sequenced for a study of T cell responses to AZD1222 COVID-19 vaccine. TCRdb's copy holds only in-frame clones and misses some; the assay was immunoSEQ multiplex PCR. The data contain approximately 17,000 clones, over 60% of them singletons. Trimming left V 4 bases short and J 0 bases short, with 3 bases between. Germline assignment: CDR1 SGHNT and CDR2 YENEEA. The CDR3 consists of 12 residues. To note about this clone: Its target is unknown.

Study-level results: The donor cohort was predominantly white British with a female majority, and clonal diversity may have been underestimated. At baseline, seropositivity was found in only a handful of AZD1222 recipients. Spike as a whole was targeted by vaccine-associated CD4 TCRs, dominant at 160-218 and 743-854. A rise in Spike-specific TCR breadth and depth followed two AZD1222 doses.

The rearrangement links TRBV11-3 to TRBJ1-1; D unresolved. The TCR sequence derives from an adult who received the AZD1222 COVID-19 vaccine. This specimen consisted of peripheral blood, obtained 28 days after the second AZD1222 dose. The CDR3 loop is CASSSVNTEAFF. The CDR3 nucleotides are TGTGCCAGCAGCTCTGTGAACACTGAAGCTTTCTTT.